One sample yielded the 29 T cell receptor beta chains listed below, sequenced in a study of T cells in Graves' hyperthyroidism and ophthalmopathy. Amplified regions were TCR beta CDR3 sequences from RNA transcripts. A set of HTBI primers served as the primers for a first-round RT-PCR of the TCR CDR3. TCRdb re-analysed the multiplex PCR reads in MiXCR, keeping a single row per CDR3 protein. The data show roughly 510,000 distinct CDR3 sequences, over 35% seen once. The source material was peripheral blood or thyroid tissue (not recorded which). The receptors come from an adult woman with Graves' disease, either hyperthyroidism or ophthalmopathy (not recorded which).

In the case of this clonotype: A clone one base away is much larger, so this may be a read error. The J gene is TRBJ2-3, the V gene TRBV4-1, with no clear D. The CDR3 is made up of 13 amino acids. CDR1 is MGHRA, CDR2 YSYEKL, per germline. The CDR3, as DNA: TGCGTCAGCAGCCAAGATGCGTGGGATACGCAGTATTTT. This translates into CVSSQDAWDTQYF.

In regard to this clonotype: A read error may be the cause here, since a much bigger clone is one base away. The genes are TRBV20-1 and TRBJ2-7; D remains ambiguous. Germline V gene lookup returns CDR1 DFQATT and CDR2 SNEGSKA (reference sequence). This CDR3 comprises 13 residues. V lost 3 bases, J lost 2 bases, and 11 bases lay in between. CDR3 region: CSASRPVPYEQYF. In DNA form, the CDR3 reads TGCAGTGCTAGTAGGCCGGTCCCCTACGAGCAGTACTTC.

The rearrangement uses TRBV20-1 and TRBJ2-2, with TRBD1 matching over 8 bases. V lost 1 base to trimming and J lost 8 bases; unmatched junction nucleotides: 9. Looked up from germline, CDR1 is DFQATT and CDR2 is SNEGSKA (reference sequence). The CDR3 contains 15 residues. The DNA of the CDR3 is TGCAGTGCTAGAGCGCCGGACAGGGCGGTGGGGGAGCTGTTTTTT. Translation: CSARAPDRAVGELFF.

This clonotype was found once. The rearrangement uses TRBV14 and TRBJ2-7, with D unclear. Germline lookup yields CDR1 SGHDN and CDR2 FVKESK. V lost 1 base and J lost 3, with 10 bases in between. The CDR3 is made up of 14 amino acids. CDR3 sequence (DNA): TGTGCCAGCAGCCAAGGTGGATTTCGCTACGAGCAGTACTTC. This translates into CASSQGGFRYEQYF.

This clonotype has ten or more counts. The chain combines TRBV10-1 with TRBJ2-7, with 7 bases identical to TRBD2. The junction had 14 bases not matched to a gene; V was cut back by 6 bases and J by 9 bases. Germline loops: CDR1 WNHNN, CDR2 SYGVQD (reference sequence). CDR3 length: 14 amino acids. The CDR3 loop is CASSQGAAGHGQYF. Written as DNA, the CDR3 is TGCGCCAGCAGCCAAGGGGCAGCGGGGCACGGGCAGTACTTC.

V usage is TRBV20-1 and J usage is TRBJ1-6; D perhaps matches TRBD1 (6 bases). Trimming removed 3 bases at V and 5 bases at J, with 14 bases between. Germline V gives CDR1 DFQATT, CDR2 SNEGSKA (reference sequence). The CDR3 covers 15 residues. CDR3 nucleotide sequence: TGCAGTGCTAGGGTAGGGGGTATACATAATTCACCCCTCCACTTT. It encodes CSARVGGIHNSPLHF.

The table lists this clonotype with a count of one. V is TRBV2 and J is TRBJ1-2; the match to TRBD1 covers 12 bases. The CDR3 is 13 amino acids. V shed 6 bases and J 8 bases; nucleotides not matched to a gene: 4. Germline values: CDR1 SNHLY, CDR2 FYNNEI. CDR3: CASRTGTGGGYTF. CDR3 DNA: TGTGCCAGCAGAACCGGGACAGGGGGCGGCTACACCTTC.

The chain employs TRBV2 and TRBJ1-1, with a weak D call TRBD1 (5 bases). This CDR3 has 13 residues. Trimming took off 5 bases at V and 1 base at J, with 8 bases between the two ends. Looked up from germline, CDR1 is SNHLY and CDR2 is FYNNEI. The DNA for the CDR3 is TGTGCCAGCAGTCGGACATGGAACACTGAAGCTTTCTTT. As protein: CASSRTWNTEAFF.

This clonotype was found a few times. This rearrangement joins TRBV19 to TRBJ1-5; 7 bases match TRBD1. Germline V gives CDR1 LNHDA, CDR2 SQIVND (reference sequence). After removal of 7 bases from V and 6 bases from J, the junction contained 9 bases not matched to a gene. The CDR3 covers 14 residues. The CDR3 spells CASMVTGYSQPQHF. The DNA for the CDR3 is TGTGCCAGTATGGTGACAGGGTACTCTCAGCCCCAGCATTTT.

The chain uses TRBV11-2 and TRBJ2-5; D remains ambiguous. The germline V and J ends were trimmed by 8 bases and 5 bases, with 6 bases remaining between them. This CDR3 contains 10 residues. Per germline, CDR1 SGHAT and CDR2 FQNNGV. CDR3 amino acids: CASVGETQYF. The CDR3 DNA reads as TGTGCCAGCGTGGGGGAGACCCAGTACTTC.

This chain uses TRBV10-3 with TRBJ1-1; D ambiguous. Trimming removed 0 bases at V and 2 bases at J, with 13 bases between. In germline, CDR1 is ENHRY, CDR2 SYGVKD. CDR3 length equals 16 residues. This CDR3 is CAISESRSTGNTEAFF. The CDR3 DNA is TGTGCCATCAGTGAGTCGAGATCAACTGGAAACACTGAAGCTTTCTTT.

About this clonotype: A much larger clone lies one base from this, so it may be a read error. The J gene is TRBJ1-4, the V gene TRBV7-2; possibly TRBD1 for D (6 bases). The CDR3 is 14 residues long. Germline CDR1 SGHTA, CDR2 FQGNSA. The CDR3 DNA sequence: TGCGCCAGCAGCGCGGGACAAGGAAATGAAAGACTGTTTTTT. Protein: CASSAGQGNERLFF.

As to this clonotype: The junction differs from germline at one of its ends, possibly a read error. V gene TRBV7-9 combines with J gene TRBJ2-2; 7 nucleotides agree with TRBD2. Germline V lookup: CDR1 SEHNR, CDR2 FQNEAQ (reference sequence). The CDR3 extends over 13 amino acids. This CDR3 is CASTAQGSGELLF. CDR3 sequence (DNA): TGTGCCAGCACCGCGCAAGGGAGCGGGGAGCTGCTTTTT.

This clonotype was seen many times. The V gene is TRBV30, the J gene TRBJ1-2, with D perhaps matching TRBD1 (6 bases). Per the germline V gene, CDR1 is GTSNPN and CDR2 is SVGIG (reference sequence). V shed 5 bases and J shed 4 bases, with 14 bases lying between them. The CDR3 is 13 residues long. The CDR3, as DNA: TGTGCCTGGGGTAGAGACAGGCCCTATGGCTACACCTTC. Protein sequence: CAWGRDRPYGYTF.

This clonotype was counted many times. V and J are TRBV4-1 and TRBJ1-2; perhaps TRBD1 as D (6 bases). Germline values: CDR1 MGHRA, CDR2 YSYEKL. This CDR3 spans 15 amino acids. The V and J ends lost 1 base and 2 bases respectively, with 11 bases between them. This chain's CDR3 is CASSQVGGQNYGYTF. The CDR3 coding sequence is TGCGCCAGCAGCCAAGTGGGGGGCCAGAACTATGGCTACACCTTC.

The V call is TRBV9, the J call TRBJ1-4; D gene uncertain. Per germline, CDR1 SGDLS and CDR2 YYNGEE. The V and J ends lost 0 bases and 10 bases respectively, with 13 bases between them. This CDR3 is 14 amino acids long. CDR3 nucleotides: TGTGCCAGCAGCGTAGAGGTGGACGCTGGAAAACTGTTTTTT. Translating it yields CASSVEVDAGKLFF.

This clonotype has ten or more counts. The chain joins TRBV15 to TRBJ2-5, with 7 nucleotides matching TRBD1. The CDR3 sequence is 16 residues long. V was pared by 3 bases and J by 5 bases, with 12 bases of the junction left unmatched. Germline V gene sequence: CDR1 LNHNV, CDR2 YYDKDF (reference sequence). CDR3 coding DNA: TGTGCCACCAGCAGGGGACCGGGACAGAGTGGGGAGACCCAGTACTTC. Residues: CATSRGPGQSGETQYF.

The CDR3 is CASSSDRGSGEAFF. The CDR3, as DNA: TGTGCCAGCAGCTCCGACAGGGGGTCTGGTGAAGCTTTCTTT. The chain combines TRBV7-9 with TRBJ1-1, with 9 nucleotides matching TRBD1. CDR3 length equals 14 residues. V gave up 4 bases and J gave up 7 bases; unmatched junction bases: 7. Germline V gene sequence: CDR1 SEHNR, CDR2 FQNEAQ (reference sequence).

A single count supports this clonotype. The rearrangement joins TRBV10-3 to TRBJ2-3; D is unclear. The ends were cut back, 11 bases at V and 2 bases at J, with 11 bases in the middle. Germline values: CDR1 ENHRY, CDR2 SYGVKD. The length of the CDR3 is 12 residues. The DNA of the CDR3 is TGTGCCCCAGGTGGAAACACAGATACGCAGTATTTT. It codes for CAPGGNTDTQYF.

The V gene is TRBV25-1, the J gene TRBJ1-2; TRBD1 is a possible D gene (5 bases). Trimming cost V 2 bases and J 2 bases, with 12 bases left between them. Germline assignment: CDR1 MGHDK and CDR2 SYGVNS. The CDR3 has 15 amino acids. CDR3 bases: TGTGCCAGCAGTGAAGGACCGGGACGGAACTATGGCTACACCTTC. Its translation is CASSEGPGRNYGYTF.

This clonotype occurred many times. V usage is TRBV6-6 and J usage is TRBJ2-7; the D gene is possibly TRBD2 (5 bases). Trimming left V 5 bases short and J 0 bases short, with 11 bases between. The CDR3 sequence is 14 residues long. CDR1 is MNHNY and CDR2 is SVGAGI in the germline V gene (reference sequence). The CDR3 spells CASSTRGSSYEQYF. For the CDR3, the DNA is TGTGCCAGCAGTACCCGGGGAAGCTCCTACGAGCAGTACTTC.

This clonotype came up many times. The chain carries TRBV7-2 and TRBJ2-7; D possibly uses TRBD1 or TRBD2 (6 bases each). In germline, CDR1 is SGHTA, CDR2 FQGNSA. CDR3 length equals 14 residues. Deletions cut 5 bases from V and 7 bases from J, with 18 bases between. The CDR3 DNA is TGTGCCAGCAGCCGGAGGGCAGGGGTGGGGGAGCAGTACTTC. Translating gives CASSRRAGVGEQYF.

The V call is TRBV10-3, the J call TRBJ2-2; the match to TRBD2 covers 8 bases. The CDR3 runs 16 residues. V shed 6 bases, J shed 7 bases, and the junction held 13 bases outside the gene matches. The germline gives CDR1 ENHRY, CDR2 SYGVKD. This chain's CDR3 is CAIRGGRGGRVGELFF. The CDR3 bases are TGTGCCATCAGGGGAGGACGGGGGGGGCGCGTCGGGGAGCTGTTTTTT.

The chain combines TRBV10-3 with TRBJ1-2; D unresolved. The CDR3 sequence is 13 residues long. Germline CDR1 ENHRY, CDR2 SYGVKD. The ends were cut back, 4 bases at V and 4 bases at J, with 10 bases in the middle. The DNA for the CDR3 is TGTGCCATCAGTGCCTGGCTGAGCTATGGCTACACCTTC. Its translation is CAISAWLSYGYTF.

The J gene is TRBJ1-5, the V gene TRBV19, with D unclear. The germline CDR1 and CDR2 sequences are LNHDA and SQIVND (reference sequence). This CDR3 contains 13 residues. V lost 5 bases and J 3 bases, leaving 8 bases between the germline ends. The CDR3 is CASSADHNQPQHF. The DNA of the CDR3 is TGTGCCAGTAGTGCCGACCACAATCAGCCCCAGCATTTT.

This clonotype was picked up many times. The chain combines TRBV20-1 with TRBJ1-2; 10 bases are shared with TRBD1. This CDR3 contains 13 residues. V lost 7 bases and J lost 4; bases outside the gene matches: 6. The V gene's germline CDR1 is DFQATT and CDR2 SNEGSKA (reference sequence). The CDR3 spells CSVPGQGSYGYTF. DNA for the CDR3: TGCAGTGTCCCGGGACAGGGGTCCTATGGCTACACCTTC.

This sequence joins TRBV29-1 and TRBJ2-7; no clear D. V gave up 6 bases and J gave up 2 bases, with 8 bases separating them. Germline assignment: CDR1 SQVTM and CDR2 ANQGSEA. This CDR3 is 11 amino acids long. CDR3 sequence (DNA): TGCAGCGTCACTACAGCCTACGAGCAGTACTTC. Its protein is CSVTTAYEQYF.

This clonotype was detected ten times or more. As DNA, the CDR3 is TGCAGTGCTGGTAAAAACTTTAGACAGGGGAGTAACTCCTACGAGCAGTACTTC. It codes for CSAGKNFRQGSNSYEQYF. The J gene is TRBJ2-7, the V gene TRBV20-1; 8 bases are shared with TRBD1. Trimming took 5 bases from V and 0 from J; bases not matched to a gene: 18. This CDR3 spans 18 amino acids. Germline CDR1 DFQATT, CDR2 SNEGSKA (reference sequence).

This clonotype was counted a few times. The chain combines TRBV10-3 with TRBJ1-6; D call uncertain. The V gene's germline CDR1 is ENHRY and CDR2 SYGVKD. The germline V and J ends were trimmed by 3 bases and 9 bases, with 18 bases remaining between them. CDR3 length equals 16 residues. CDR3 amino acids: CAISETGARPVSPLHF. CDR3 sequence (DNA): TGTGCCATCAGTGAAACGGGAGCCCGTCCAGTTTCACCCCTCCACTTT.